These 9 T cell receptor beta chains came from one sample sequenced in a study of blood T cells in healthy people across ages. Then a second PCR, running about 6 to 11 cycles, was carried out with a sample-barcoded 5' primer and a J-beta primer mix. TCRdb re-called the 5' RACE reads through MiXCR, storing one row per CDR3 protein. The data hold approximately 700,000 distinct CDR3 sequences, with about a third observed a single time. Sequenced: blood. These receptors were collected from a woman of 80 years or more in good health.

This chain's CDR3 is CASSRTSGYNEQFF. CDR3 DNA sequence: TGCGCCAGCAGCCGGACTAGCGGTTACAATGAGCAGTTCTTC. The chain links TRBV5-1 to TRBJ2-1; 10 nucleotides match TRBD2. V lost 4 bases, J lost 4 bases, and 2 bases stayed unmatched. Germline CDR1 SGHRS, CDR2 YFSETQ. This CDR3 spans 14 amino acids.

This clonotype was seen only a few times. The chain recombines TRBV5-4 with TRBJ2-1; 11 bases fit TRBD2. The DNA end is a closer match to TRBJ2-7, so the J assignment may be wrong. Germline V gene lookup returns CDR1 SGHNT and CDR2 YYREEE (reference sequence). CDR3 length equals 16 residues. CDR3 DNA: TGTGCCAGCAGCTCATCTATAGCGGGGGGGAACAATGAGCAGTACTTC. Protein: CASSSSIAGGNNEQYF.

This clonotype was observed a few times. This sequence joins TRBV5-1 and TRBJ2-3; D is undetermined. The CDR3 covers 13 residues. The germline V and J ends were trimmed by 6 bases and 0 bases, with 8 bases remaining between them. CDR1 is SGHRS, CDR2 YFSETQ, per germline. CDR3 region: CASNPDSTDTQYF. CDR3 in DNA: TGCGCCAGCAACCCGGACAGCACAGATACGCAGTATTTT.

The CDR3 reads CASSQEWASGSSRQFF. DNA of the CDR3: TGTGCCAGCAGCCAAGAGTGGGCTAGCGGGAGTTCTCGGCAGTTCTTC. The gene calls are TRBV4-2 and TRBJ2-1; TRBD2 matches 10 bases. The trim removed 0 bases at V and 12 bases at J, leaving 11 bases unmatched. The CDR3 is 16 residues long. Germline V gene data show CDR1 as LGHNA and CDR2 as YNFKEQ.

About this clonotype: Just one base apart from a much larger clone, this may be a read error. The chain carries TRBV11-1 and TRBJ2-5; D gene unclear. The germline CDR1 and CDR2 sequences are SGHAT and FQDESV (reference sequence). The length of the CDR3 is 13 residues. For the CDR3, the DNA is TGTGTCAGCAGCTTTGGCCACGGGGAGACCCAGTACTTC. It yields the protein CVSSFGHGETQYF. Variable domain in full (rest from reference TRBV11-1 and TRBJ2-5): EAEVAQSPRYKITEKSQAVAFWCDPISGHATLYWYRQILGQGPELLVQFQDESVVDDSQLPKDRFSAERLKGVDSTLKIQPAELGDSAMYLCVSSFGHGETQYFGPGTRLLVL.

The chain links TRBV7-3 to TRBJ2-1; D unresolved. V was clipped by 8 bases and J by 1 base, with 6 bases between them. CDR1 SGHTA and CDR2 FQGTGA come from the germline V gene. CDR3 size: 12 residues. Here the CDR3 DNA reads TGTGCCAGCGGTCGTTCCTACAATGAGCAGTTCTTC. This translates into CASGRSYNEQFF.

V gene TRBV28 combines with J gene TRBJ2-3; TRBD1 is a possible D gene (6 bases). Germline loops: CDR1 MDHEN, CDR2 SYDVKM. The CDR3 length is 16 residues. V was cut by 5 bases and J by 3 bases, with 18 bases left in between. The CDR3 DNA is TGTGCCAGCAGTGACACAGGGTTTGCAGTTACAGATACGCAGTATTTT. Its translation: CASSDTGFAVTDTQYF.

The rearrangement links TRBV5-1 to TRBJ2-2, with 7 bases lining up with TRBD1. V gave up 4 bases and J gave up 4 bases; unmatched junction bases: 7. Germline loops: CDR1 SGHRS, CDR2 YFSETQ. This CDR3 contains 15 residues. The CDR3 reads CASSERQGSTGELFF. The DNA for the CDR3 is TGCGCCAGCAGCGAGCGACAGGGCTCCACCGGGGAGCTGTTTTTT. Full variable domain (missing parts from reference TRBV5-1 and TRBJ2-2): KAGVTQTPRYLIKTRGQQVTLSCSPISGHRSVSWYQQTPGQGLQFLFEYFSETQRNKGNFPGRFSGRQFSNSRSEMNVSTLELGDSALYLCASSERQGSTGELFFGEGSRLTVL.

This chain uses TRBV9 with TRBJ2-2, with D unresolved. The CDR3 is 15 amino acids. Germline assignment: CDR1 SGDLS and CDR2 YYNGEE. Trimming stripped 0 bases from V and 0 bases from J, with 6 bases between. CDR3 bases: TGTGCCAGCAGCGTAGCCATATCGAACACCGGGGAGCTGTTTTTT. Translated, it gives CASSVAISNTGELFF.